The 14 T cell receptor beta chains below were found in one sample sequenced in a study of blood T cell repertoires in COVID-19. Using immunoSEQ multiplex PCR, the repertoire was profiled, and TCRdb retains in-frame clones only, with some absent. The table has a few hundred thousand clones, roughly 85% seen once. The sample taken for sequencing was PBMCs or T cells enriched from blood (not recorded which). These receptor sequences come from a woman aged 50 to 60 who had recovered from COVID-19.

The chain has TRBV3-1 (or the pseudogene TRBV3-2) and TRBJ2-2; TRBD1 agrees at 8 bases. V dropped 0 bases and J dropped 4; count of bases not matched to a gene: 10. The CDR3 totals 18 residues. Germline V gene lookup returns CDR1 LGHDT and CDR2 YNNKEL (reference sequence). In DNA form, the CDR3 reads TGTGCCAGCAGCCAAGATCGGAGGACAGGGTTGACCACCGGGGAGCTGTTTTTT. Translating gives CASSQDRRTGLTTGELFF.

The gene calls are TRBV5-1 and TRBJ2-5; TRBD1 might be the D (6 bases). CDR1 SGHRS and CDR2 YFSETQ come from the germline V gene. Between the trimmed V and J ends, which lost 3 bases and 2 bases, there was a span of 11 bases. The CDR3 runs to 14 residues. The CDR3 reads CASSYRTEQETQYF. CDR3 nucleotides: TGCGCCAGCAGCTACCGGACAGAACAAGAGACCCAGTACTTC.

The chain links TRBV25-1 to TRBJ1-3, with TRBD1 matching 7 bases. This CDR3 region has 16 residues. The germline V gene encodes CDR1 MGHDK and CDR2 SYGVNS. Germline trimming cut 1 base from V and 0 bases from J; bases unmatched to any gene: 3. The CDR3 nucleotides are TGTGCCAGCAGTGAATGGGGACAGTCCTCTGGAAACACCATATATTTT. This encodes CASSEWGQSSGNTIYF.

The chain recombines TRBV5-1 with TRBJ2-5, with 8 positions matching TRBD2. Trimming removed 0 bases from V and 1 base from J; junction bases left unmatched: 2. Germline-derived CDR1 and CDR2 are SGHRS and YFSETQ. The CDR3 runs to 15 residues. In DNA, the CDR3 is TGCGCCAGCAGCTTGGTGGCGGGGGGCCAAGAGACCCAGTACTTC. Translating gives CASSLVAGGQETQYF.

The chain joins TRBV2 to TRBJ2-2; TRBD2 matches at 12 bases. The ends lost 4 bases at V and 3 bases at J; junction bases unmatched: 3. Germline CDR1 is SNHLY and CDR2 is FYNNEI. This CDR3 is 16 amino acids long. This CDR3 reads CASSVRLAGDTGELFF. The CDR3 coding sequence is TGTGCCAGCAGTGTCAGACTAGCGGGGGACACCGGGGAGCTGTTTTTT.

The chain carries TRBV11-3 and TRBJ2-2, with 10 bases that match TRBD2. CDR1 and CDR2 (germline): SGHNT, YENEEA. This CDR3 region has 18 residues. Trimming cost V 0 bases and J 2 bases; bases outside gene matches: 6. Here the CDR3 DNA reads TGTGCCAGCAGCTTAGATAGAGGACTAGCGGCTAACACCGGGGAGCTGTTTTTT. Encoded protein: CASSLDRGLAANTGELFF.

The J gene is TRBJ1-5, the V gene TRBV6-1; D ambiguous. V shed 1 base and J shed 2 bases, with 12 bases lying between them. This CDR3 comprises 16 residues. Germline V gene lookup returns CDR1 MNHNS and CDR2 SASEGT. The CDR3 sequence is CASSEVGGLRNQPQHF. The DNA for the CDR3 is TGTGCCAGCAGTGAAGTGGGAGGGTTGCGCAATCAGCCCCAGCATTTT.

This clone was counted once. The chain uses TRBV5-1 and TRBJ1-1, with D possibly TRBD1 on 5 matching bases. Germline V gene lookup returns CDR1 SGHRS and CDR2 YFSETQ. This CDR3 has 14 residues. The V end lost 3 bases, the J end lost 6 bases, and 15 bases lay between the germline ends. CDR3 amino acids: CASSSQSGTPEAFF. As DNA, the CDR3 is TGCGCCAGCAGCTCTCAATCCGGGACTCCTGAAGCTTTCTTT.

V and J are TRBV7-8 and TRBJ2-5; TRBD1 matches at 9 bases. Germline assignment: CDR1 SGHVS and CDR2 FQNEAQ. J lost 5 bases, V lost 4 bases, and 8 bases had no gene match. The CDR3 loop spans 15 amino acids. The CDR3 bases are TGTGCCAGCAGCTCAGAGGACAGGGGTGGCGAGACCCAGTACTTC. Its translation: CASSSEDRGGETQYF.

The J gene is TRBJ2-1, the V gene TRBV12-3 or TRBV12-4, with D possibly TRBD2 on 5 matching bases. CDR3 size: 12 residues. The V gene lost 4 bases and the J gene lost 5 bases, with 6 bases spanning the gap. CDR3 DNA sequence: TGTGCCAGCAGTTCGGGGAACAATGAGCAGTTCTTC. This sequence encodes CASSSGNNEQFF.

The chain links TRBV15 to TRBJ2-7, with D tentatively TRBD2 (6 bases). Looked up from germline, CDR1 is LNHNV and CDR2 is YYDKDF (reference sequence). V gave up 5 bases and J gave up 1 base, with 12 bases separating them. The CDR3 totals 14 residues. The DNA of the CDR3 is TGTGCCACCAGCCGGGGTGGAGGGTCCTACGAGCAGTACTTC. Amino acid sequence: CATSRGGGSYEQYF.

The J gene is TRBJ2-5, the V gene TRBV30, with D perhaps matching TRBD1 (5 bases). Per germline, CDR1 GTSNPN and CDR2 SVGIG (reference sequence). V was clipped by 2 bases and J by 5 bases, with 18 bases between them. The CDR3 has 15 amino acids. The CDR3 protein is CAWSKGPGSVETQYF. The CDR3 DNA reads TGTGCCTGGAGTAAGGGGCCGGGTTCTGTGGAGACCCAGTACTTC.

This clone occurred once. The chain links TRBV3-1 (or the pseudogene TRBV3-2) to TRBJ2-7; weak D call: TRBD1 (6 bases). The CDR3 extends over 15 amino acids. The germline V gene has CDR1 LGHDT and CDR2 YNNKEL (reference sequence). V lost 3 bases and J 5 bases, leaving 17 bases between the germline ends. In nucleotides, the CDR3 is TGTGCCAGCAGCCAGCCCGCTTGGGGGACAAACGAGCAGTACTTC. It specifies CASSQPAWGTNEQYF.

V is TRBV2 and J is TRBJ1-3, with 8 bases fitting TRBD1. This CDR3 spans 17 amino acids. Germline V gene sequence: CDR1 SNHLY, CDR2 FYNNEI. V was pared by 7 bases and J by 1 base, with 12 bases of the junction left unmatched. CDR3 in amino acids: CASMVGPGGQSGNTIYF. As DNA, the CDR3 is TGTGCCAGCATGGTCGGGCCAGGGGGCCAATCTGGAAACACCATATATTTT.